This T cell receptor (beta chain) was captured by sequencing in a study of cytomegalovirus exposure and HLA in healthy donors. Here immunoSEQ multiplex PCR was the method, and the copy in TCRdb shows in-frame clones only, minus some. This table holds nearly 110,000 clones, about 85% found once. The junction had 4 bases not matched to a gene; V was cut back by 7 bases and J by 3 bases. The germline V gene encodes CDR1 MRHNA and CDR2 SNTAGT. The CDR3 covers 14 residues. The rearrangement uses TRBV6-4 and TRBJ2-2, with 8 bases matching TRBD1. Specimen: PBMCs. The sequence was obtained from a woman under 30 in good health and CMV-seropositive. The DNA for the CDR3 is TGTGCCAGCAAGGGACAGGCAGACACCGGGGAGCTGTTTTTT. Translation: CASKGQADTGELFF.